Listed here is a single TCR beta chain. Its antigen is unidentified. The rectum was sampled with one to two pinch biopsies at colonoscopy. This sample is drawn from a study of pediatric ulcerative colitis. Overall study results and limits: Two rectal CDR3 clonotypes occurred in all ulcerative colitis patients.

Samples were sequenced at Survey level, maximum 500,000 reads. Here immunoSEQ multiplex PCR was the method, and the copy in TCRdb shows in-frame clones only, minus some. The sample includes 30,000 to 45,000 clones, around four fifths of them seen just once. From germline, CDR1 is SGHDT and CDR2 YYEEEE. The CDR3 has 11 amino acids. V lost 5 bases and J 8 bases, leaving 7 bases between the germline ends. This TCR was sampled from a boy aged 10-17 years with moderate ulcerative colitis. The chain couples TRBV5-6 to TRBJ2-2; D call uncertain. Sequencing was performed on gut tissue. DNA of the CDR3: TGTGCCAGCAGAGCCGGAGGGGAGCTGTTTTTT. Amino acids: CASRAGGELFF.